These T cell receptor beta chains were read from a single sample in a study of blood T cell repertoires in COVID-19. Produced via immunoSEQ multiplex PCR; TCRdb's table is partial and in-frame only. Of around 140,000 clones in the sample, about 90% are singletons; the top ten hold 1.5% to 1.7%. Source material: peripheral blood. The receptor source for this set is an older woman with acute or convalescent COVID-19. The CDR3 runs from the conserved cysteine through the conserved F or W. The D gene is left open where the match is weak. For some rows the clone size is stated as once, few or many, or as a class when expanded; others skip it.

TRBV5-8	TRBJ1-1	15	.	few	CASIRGRGQNTEAFF	TGTGCCAGCATCCGGGGCAGGGGACAGAACACTGAAGCTTTCTTT
TRBV9	TRBJ2-1	14	.	.	CASSVVGGAHEQFF	TGTGCCAGCAGCGTAGTGGGGGGGGCCCATGAGCAGTTCTTC
TRBV7-9	TRBJ1-2	14	TRBD1	.	CASSPGTGSDGYTF	TGTGCCAGCAGCCCCGGGACAGGGAGCGATGGCTACACCTTC
TRBV6-5	TRBJ1-1	14	TRBD1	.	CASSLDRGNTEAFF	TGTGCCAGCAGTTTGGACAGGGGGAACACTGAAGCTTTCTTT
TRBV6-5	TRBJ2-1	15	TRBD1	.	CASRRTGGTYNEQFF	TGTGCCAGCAGGAGAACAGGGGGAACCTACAATGAGCAGTTCTTC
TRBV28	TRBJ2-5	13	.	.	CASSPRGPETQYF	TGTGCCAGCAGCCCCAGGGGACCGGAGACCCAGTACTTC
TRBV10-1	TRBJ1-1	13	TRBD1	.	CASRGQGNTEAFF	TGCGCCAGCAGGGGACAGGGGAACACTGAAGCTTTCTTT
TRBV4-3	TRBJ2-3	15	TRBD2	.	CASSQEGLATDTQYF	TGCGCCAGCAGCCAAGAGGGACTAGCCACAGATACGCAGTATTTT
TRBV5-1	TRBJ2-3	15	TRBD2	.	CASSLYQRGPDTQYF	TGCGCCAGCAGCTTGTATCAGCGGGGCCCAGATACGCAGTATTTT
TRBV2	TRBJ1-1	15	TRBD1	.	CASSGVRGRNTEAFF	TGTGCCAGCAGCGGAGTCAGGGGGCGGAACACTGAAGCTTTCTTT
TRBV19	TRBJ1-4	13	.	.	CASRPQGNEKLFF	TGTGCCAGTAGGCCGCAGGGAAATGAAAAACTGTTTTTT
TRBV18	TRBJ1-2	14	.	.	CASSPGLLTDGYTF	TGTGCCAGCTCACCCGGTCTGCTGACAGATGGCTACACCTTC
TRBV30	TRBJ1-1	17	.	.	CAWSVLMGGAQNTEAFF	TGTGCCTGGAGTGTACTCATGGGAGGAGCGCAGAACACTGAAGCTTTCTTT
TRBV7-3	TRBJ2-7	19	TRBD1	once	CASSLSAPGQGPRSYEQYF	TGTGCCAGCAGCTTATCCGCCCCGGGACAGGGCCCACGCTCCTACGAGCAGTACTTC
TRBV29-1	TRBJ2-1	14	TRBD1	.	CSGRTGPSYNEQFF	TGCAGCGGCCGGACAGGGCCCTCCTACAATGAGCAGTTCTTC
TRBV11-3	TRBJ2-2	16	TRBD2	.	CASSSLGGGDTGELFF	TGTGCCAGCAGCTCCCTGGGGGGGGGAGACACCGGGGAGCTGTTTTTT
TRBV24-1	TRBJ2-1	14	TRBD1	.	CATSDTGQGAKRFF	TGTGCCACCAGTGACACCGGACAGGGGGCAAAGCGGTTCTTC
TRBV30	TRBJ2-7	11	.	.	CAWQDTYEQYF	TGTGCCTGGCAGGACACCTACGAGCAGTACTTC
TRBV2	TRBJ1-5	14	.	once	CASKTGFSNQPQHF	TGTGCCAGCAAAACGGGGTTTAGCAATCAGCCCCAGCATTTT
TRBV9	TRBJ1-1	12	.	few	CASSVDTSEAFF	TGTGCCAGCAGCGTCGACACCTCGGAAGCTTTCTTT
TRBV9	TRBJ1-6	17	TRBD1	.	CASSLRGQGSYNSPLHF	TGTGCCAGCAGCTTAAGGGGACAGGGGTCCTATAATTCACCCCTCCACTTT
TRBV29-1	TRBJ1-1	13	.	.	CSVKQGGNTEAFF	TGCAGCGTTAAACAGGGCGGGAACACTGAAGCTTTCTTT
TRBV4-3	TRBJ1-1	13	.	.	CASSEAQAGEAFF	TGCGCCAGCAGCGAAGCCCAAGCGGGAGAAGCTTTCTTT
TRBV7-9	TRBJ2-7	13	TRBD1	once	CASSLRDRGEQYF	TGTGCCAGCAGCTTAAGGGACAGGGGCGAGCAGTACTTC
TRBV28	TRBJ2-1	14	TRBD1	.	CASSLTGPYNEQFF	TGTGCCAGCAGCCTGACAGGGCCCTACAATGAGCAGTTCTTC
TRBV11-2	TRBJ1-4	14	TRBD1	.	CASSSRQGNEKLFF	TGTGCCAGCAGCTCCCGACAGGGGAATGAAAAACTGTTTTTT
TRBV11-2	TRBJ1-2	15	.	.	CASSLGRTTIYGYTF	TGTGCCAGCAGCTTAGGACGGACTACAATCTATGGCTACACCTTC
TRBV5-1	TRBJ2-1	16	TRBD2	.	CASTSLAGGVGYEQFF	TGCGCCAGCACCTCTCTAGCGGGGGGAGTGGGTTATGAGCAGTTCTTC
TRBV11-1	TRBJ1-2	13	.	.	CASSSGTFYGYTF	TGTGCCAGCAGCTCCGGGACTTTCTATGGCTACACCTTC
TRBV2	TRBJ1-6	17	TRBD1	few	CASRNTGRSGGNSPLHF	TGTGCCAGCAGGAATACGGGACGTTCAGGGGGGAATTCACCCCTCCACTTT
TRBV4-3	TRBJ1-1	15	.	.	CASSQGGGLNTEAFF	TGCGCCAGCAGCCAAGGGGGGGGATTGAACACTGAAGCTTTCTTT
TRBV5-1	TRBJ2-6	16	TRBD1	.	CASSPQGSSGANVLTF	TGCGCCAGCAGCCCACAGGGGTCCTCTGGGGCCAACGTCCTGACTTTC
TRBV5-5	TRBJ2-2	15	TRBD2	.	CASSFAGGSSGELFF	TGTGCCAGCAGCTTTGCGGGGGGATCATCCGGGGAGCTGTTTTTT
TRBV11-2	TRBJ1-5	15	.	.	CASSLGDLQGQPQHF	TGTGCCAGCAGCTTGGGGGACTTGCAGGGACAGCCCCAGCATTTT
TRBV7-2	TRBJ1-2	16	.	.	CASSPEAGRTFYGYTF	TGTGCCAGCAGCCCCGAAGCGGGACGGACCTTCTATGGCTACACCTTC
TRBV6-5	TRBJ1-4	15	.	.	CASSQHRVPNEKLFF	TGTGCCAGCAGCCAGCACAGGGTACCTAATGAAAAACTGTTTTTT
TRBV19	TRBJ1-2	14	TRBD1	.	CASRYSTGTFGYTF	TGTGCCAGTAGGTACTCGACAGGGACATTTGGCTACACCTTC
TRBV15	TRBJ2-3	15	.	.	CATSRDSQSTDTQYF	TGTGCCACCAGCAGAGATAGCCAGAGCACAGATACGCAGTATTTT
TRBV7-2	TRBJ1-2	17	TRBD1	.	CASSRDRGTDLNYGYTF	TGTGCCAGCAGCAGAGACAGGGGAACGGATCTTAACTATGGCTACACCTTC
TRBV9	TRBJ2-1	15	.	once	CASSPTGTSYNEQFF	TGTGCCAGCAGCCCGACCGGGACATCCTACAATGAGCAGTTCTTC
TRBV7-2	TRBJ2-3	16	.	.	CASSLSRGVSTDTQYF	TGTGCCAGCAGCTTGTCCCGCGGGGTTTCCACAGATACGCAGTATTTT
TRBV11-3	TRBJ2-3	15	.	.	CASSLGGRVADTQYF	TGTGCCAGCAGCTTAGGCGGAAGAGTAGCAGATACGCAGTATTTT
TRBV7-2	TRBJ2-1	16	TRBD2	.	CASSRLGGGRGNEQFF	TGTGCCAGCAGCCGTCTCGGGGGGGGCCGCGGCAATGAGCAGTTCTTC
TRBV7-8	TRBJ1-5	15	TRBD1	.	CASSLGRGQNQPQHF	TGTGCCAGCAGCTTAGGCAGGGGGCAAAATCAGCCCCAGCATTTT
TRBV2	TRBJ1-4	15	TRBD1	.	CASSGGDRGHEKLFF	TGTGCCAGCAGTGGGGGGGACAGGGGCCATGAAAAACTGTTTTTT
TRBV28	TRBJ1-2	14	TRBD1	once	CASSLSTGGYGYTF	TGTGCCAGCAGTTTATCGACAGGGGGTTATGGCTACACCTTC